This entry describes one TCR beta chain. This specimen comes from a study of control samples from healthy donors and cancer patients. Sequencing used immunoSEQ multiplex PCR; TCRdb keeps in-frame clones, though not all of them. The repertoire table contains under 200,000 clones. The CDR3 length is 15 residues. Germline CDR1 and CDR2: SEHNR and FQNEAQ (reference sequence). The V gene lost 2 bases and the J gene lost 0 bases, with 10 bases spanning the gap. This TCR came from a woman between 25 and 40 years old in good health. The V gene is TRBV7-9, the J gene TRBJ1-1; D not certain. The sample comprised blood. The CDR3: CASSLLGRLNTEAFF. The CDR3 region has the DNA TGTGCCAGCAGCTTACTCGGCCGGCTGAACACTGAAGCTTTCTTT.